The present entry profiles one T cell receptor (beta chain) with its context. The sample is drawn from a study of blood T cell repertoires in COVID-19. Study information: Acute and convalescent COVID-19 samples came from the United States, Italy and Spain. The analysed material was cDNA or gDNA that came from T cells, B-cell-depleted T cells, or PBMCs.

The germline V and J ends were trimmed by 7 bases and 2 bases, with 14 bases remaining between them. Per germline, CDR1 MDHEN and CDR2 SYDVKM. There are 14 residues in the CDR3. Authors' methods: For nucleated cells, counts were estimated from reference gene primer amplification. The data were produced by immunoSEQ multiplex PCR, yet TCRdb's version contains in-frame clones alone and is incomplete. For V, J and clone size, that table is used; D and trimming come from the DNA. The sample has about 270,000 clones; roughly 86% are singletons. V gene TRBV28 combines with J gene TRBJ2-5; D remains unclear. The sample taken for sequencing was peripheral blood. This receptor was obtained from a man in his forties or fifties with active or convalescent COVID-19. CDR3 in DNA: TGTGCCAGCAACGAACCGGGTCCTCAAGAGACCCAGTACTTC. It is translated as CASNEPGPQETQYF.